This T cell receptor (beta chain) was identified in a study of blood T cell repertoires in COVID-19. Study-wide background: Sites in the United States, Italy and Spain provided acute and convalescent COVID-19 samples.

Germline lookup yields CDR1 SEHNR and CDR2 FQNEAQ (reference sequence). This CDR3 is built from 14 residues. V was cut by 2 bases and J by 1 base, with 8 bases left in between. Original handling: Reference gene primer amplification yielded estimated nucleated cell counts. Some clones are missing from TCRdb's copy, which holds only in-frame ones; the method was immunoSEQ multiplex PCR. The DNA gave D and trimming, while V, J and clone size come from that table. The data show some 250,000 clones, around 89% seen once. Donors in Cohort 3 counted as recovered after two negative PCRs, clearance, or symptom resolution.

This receptor was identified in a man aged 40-55 years who had recovered from COVID-19. The sample consisted of PBMCs or T cells enriched from blood (not recorded which). This rearrangement joins TRBV7-9 to TRBJ1-1; no clear D gene. The CDR3 loop is CASSLFSWNTEAFF. The CDR3 DNA follows: TGTGCCAGCAGCTTATTTAGTTGGAACACTGAAGCTTTCTTT.